A selection of T cell receptor beta chains follows, all from one sample in a study of CD8 T cells in Susac syndrome. TCRdb used MiXCR to reprocess the immunoSEQ multiplex PCR reads, holding one entry per CDR3 protein. The sample records under 250,000 distinct CDR3 sequences, just over 90% being singletons. The source material was CD4+ T cells from PBMCs. The receptors were sampled from a human donor with multiple sclerosis. Both conserved end residues are part of each CDR3. D genes are given only for firm matches. Where a row states a size, it is once, few, many or the class of an expanded clone; other rows omit it.

size: -; V: TRBV12-3/TRBV12-4; J: TRBJ2-5; D: TRBD2; CDR3: CASRPGTSDQETQYF; DNA: TGTGCCAGCAGACCCGGGACTAGCGACCAAGAGACCCAGTACTTC
size: -; V: TRBV6-4; J: TRBJ2-4; D: TRBD1; CDR3: CASRTGQGGSAKNIQYF; DNA: TGTGCCAGCAGAACGGGACAGGGAGGATCGGCCAAAAACATTCAGTACTTC
size: -; V: TRBV28; J: TRBJ1-6; D: TRBD1; CDR3: CASRGQGYNSPLHF; DNA: TGTGCCAGCAGGGGACAGGGTTATAATTCACCCCTCCACTTT
size: -; V: TRBV29-1; J: TRBJ2-3; D: -; CDR3: CSVPGDGTDTQYF; DNA: TGCAGCGTTCCGGGAGATGGGACAGATACGCAGTATTTT
size: -; V: TRBV5-1; J: TRBJ2-5; D: -; CDR3: CASSLEGSPEKTQYF; DNA: TGCGCCAGCAGCTTGGAGGGTTCGCCCGAGAAGACCCAGTACTTC
size: -; V: TRBV18; J: TRBJ1-1; D: -; CDR3: CASRPPTNTEAFF; DNA: TGTGCCAGTCGACCACCCACGAACACTGAAGCTTTCTTT
size: -; V: TRBV3-1; J: TRBJ2-3; D: TRBD2; CDR3: CASSQSVAGGSADTQYF; DNA: TGTGCCAGCAGCCAAAGCGTAGCGGGGGGGAGTGCAGATACGCAGTATTTT
size: -; V: TRBV3-1; J: TRBJ2-1; D: -; CDR3: CASSQLLARNEQFF; DNA: TGTGCCAGCAGCCAACTTCTAGCTCGCAATGAGCAGTTCTTC
size: -; V: TRBV19; J: TRBJ2-1; D: TRBD1; CDR3: CASSIPRDRGYNEQFF; DNA: TGTGCCAGTAGTATCCCCCGGGACAGGGGATACAATGAGCAGTTCTTC
size: few; V: TRBV18; J: TRBJ2-5; D: -; CDR3: CASSPGRETQYF; DNA: TGTGCCAGCTCACCGGGCCGAGAGACCCAGTACTTC
size: few; V: TRBV5-1; J: TRBJ2-3; D: -; CDR3: CASSLEGRETDTQYF; DNA: TGCGCCAGCAGCTTGGAGGGACGGGAAACAGATACGCAGTATTTT
size: -; V: TRBV20-1; J: TRBJ2-4; D: -; CDR3: CSASPGTPGDIQYF; DNA: TGCAGTGCTAGTCCAGGAACACCCGGGGACATTCAGTACTTC
size: -; V: TRBV9; J: TRBJ2-2; D: -; CDR3: CASSVRTRTGELFF; DNA: TGTGCCAGCAGCGTACGGACGCGGACCGGGGAGCTGTTTTTT
size: -; V: TRBV29-1; J: TRBJ2-5; D: -; CDR3: CSVETKETQYF; DNA: TGCAGCGTTGAGACAAAGGAGACCCAGTACTTC
size: -; V: TRBV2; J: TRBJ2-1; D: TRBD2; CDR3: CASSVVAGYNEQFF; DNA: TGTGCCAGCAGTGTAGTAGCGGGGTACAATGAGCAGTTCTTC
size: -; V: TRBV6-6; J: TRBJ1-2; D: TRBD1; CDR3: CASSYTGAIGYTF; DNA: TGTGCCAGCAGTTACACAGGGGCAATCGGCTACACCTTC
size: -; V: TRBV7-7; J: TRBJ2-3; D: -; CDR3: CASSLERTDTQYF; DNA: TGTGCTAGCAGCTTGGAGAGAACAGATACGCAGTATTTT
size: -; V: TRBV15; J: TRBJ2-3; D: TRBD2; CDR3: CATSRGPSGSGTDTQYF; DNA: TGTGCCACCAGCCGAGGGCCTAGCGGGAGTGGAACAGATACGCAGTATTTT